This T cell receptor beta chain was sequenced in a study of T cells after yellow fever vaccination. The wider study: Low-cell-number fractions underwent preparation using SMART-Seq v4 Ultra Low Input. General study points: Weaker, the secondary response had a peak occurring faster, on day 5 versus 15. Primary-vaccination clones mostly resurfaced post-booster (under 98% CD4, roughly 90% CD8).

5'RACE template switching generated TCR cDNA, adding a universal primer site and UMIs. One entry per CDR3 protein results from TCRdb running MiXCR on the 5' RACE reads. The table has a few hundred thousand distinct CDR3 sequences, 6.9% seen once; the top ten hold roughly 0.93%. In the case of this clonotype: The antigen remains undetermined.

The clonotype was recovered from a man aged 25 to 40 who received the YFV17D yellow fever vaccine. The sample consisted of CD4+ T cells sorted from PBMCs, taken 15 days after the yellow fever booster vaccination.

Here the CDR3 reads CASSELGGRAYEQYF. Written as DNA, the CDR3 is TGTGCCAGCAGTGAATTGGGAGGGCGGGCCTACGAGCAGTACTTC. The J gene is TRBJ2-7, the V gene TRBV25-1; 7 nucleotides line up with TRBD2. CDR1 and CDR2 from the germline V gene are MGHDK and SYGVNS. V shed 1 base and J 2 bases; nucleotides not matched to a gene: 5. The CDR3 spans 15 residues.